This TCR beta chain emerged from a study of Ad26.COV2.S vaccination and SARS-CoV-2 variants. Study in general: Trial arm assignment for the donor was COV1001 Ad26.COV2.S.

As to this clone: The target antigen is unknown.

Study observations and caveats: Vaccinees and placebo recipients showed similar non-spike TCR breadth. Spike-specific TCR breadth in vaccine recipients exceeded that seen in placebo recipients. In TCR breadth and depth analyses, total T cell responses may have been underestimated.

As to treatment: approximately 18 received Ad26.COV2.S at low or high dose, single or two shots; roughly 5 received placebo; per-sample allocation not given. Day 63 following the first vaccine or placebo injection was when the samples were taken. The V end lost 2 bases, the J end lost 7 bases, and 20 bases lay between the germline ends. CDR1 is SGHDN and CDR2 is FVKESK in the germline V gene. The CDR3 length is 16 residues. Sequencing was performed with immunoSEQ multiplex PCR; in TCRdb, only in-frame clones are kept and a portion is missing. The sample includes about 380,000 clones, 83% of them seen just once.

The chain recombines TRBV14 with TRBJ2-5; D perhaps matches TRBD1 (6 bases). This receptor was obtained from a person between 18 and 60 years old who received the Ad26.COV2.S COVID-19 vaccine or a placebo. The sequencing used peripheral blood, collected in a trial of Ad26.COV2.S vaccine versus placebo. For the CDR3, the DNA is TGTGCCAGCAGCCAATGGCCAGGGGCCCTTCCGGGGACCCAGTACTTC. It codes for CASSQWPGALPGTQYF.